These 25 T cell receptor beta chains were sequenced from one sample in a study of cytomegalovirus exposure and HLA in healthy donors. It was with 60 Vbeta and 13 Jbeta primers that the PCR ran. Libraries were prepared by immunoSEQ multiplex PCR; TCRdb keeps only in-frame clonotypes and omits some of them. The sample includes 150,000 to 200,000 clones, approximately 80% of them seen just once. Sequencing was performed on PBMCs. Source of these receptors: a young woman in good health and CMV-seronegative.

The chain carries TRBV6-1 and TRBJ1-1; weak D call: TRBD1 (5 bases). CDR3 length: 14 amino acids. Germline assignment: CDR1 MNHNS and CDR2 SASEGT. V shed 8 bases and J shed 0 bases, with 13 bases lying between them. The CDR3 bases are TGTGCCAGCCTCCAGTCCAGGGTGAACACTGAAGCTTTCTTT. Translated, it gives CASLQSRVNTEAFF.

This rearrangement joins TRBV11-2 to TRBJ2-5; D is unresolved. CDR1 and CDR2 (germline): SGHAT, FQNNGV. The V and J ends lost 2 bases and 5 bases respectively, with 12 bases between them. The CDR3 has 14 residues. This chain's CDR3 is CASSLSVQLETQYF. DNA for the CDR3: TGTGCCAGCAGCTTAAGCGTGCAGCTCGAGACCCAGTACTTC.

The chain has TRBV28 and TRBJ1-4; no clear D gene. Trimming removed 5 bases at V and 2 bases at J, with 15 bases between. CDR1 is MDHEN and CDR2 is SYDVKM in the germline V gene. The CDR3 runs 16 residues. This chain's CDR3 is CASSVGTGRTNEKLFF. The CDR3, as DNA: TGTGCCAGCAGTGTTGGAACTGGGAGGACTAATGAAAAACTGTTTTTT. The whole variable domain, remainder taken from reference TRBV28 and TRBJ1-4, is DVKVTQSSRYLVKRTGEKVFLECVQDMDHENMFWYRQDPGLGLRLIYFSYDVKMKEKGDIPEGYSVSREKKERFSLILESASTNQTSMYLCASSVGTGRTNEKLFFGSGTQLSVL.

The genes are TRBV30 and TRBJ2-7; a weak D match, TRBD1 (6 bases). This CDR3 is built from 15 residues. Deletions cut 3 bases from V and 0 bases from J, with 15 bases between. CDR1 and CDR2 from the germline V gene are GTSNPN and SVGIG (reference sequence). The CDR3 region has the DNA TGTGCCTGGAGGGCAGGACAGACAAGCTCCTACGAGCAGTACTTC. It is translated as CAWRAGQTSSYEQYF.

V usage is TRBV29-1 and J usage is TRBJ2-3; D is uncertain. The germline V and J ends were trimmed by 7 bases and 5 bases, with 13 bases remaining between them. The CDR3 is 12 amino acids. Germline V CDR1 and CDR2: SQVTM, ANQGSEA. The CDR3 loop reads CSGANTKDTQYF. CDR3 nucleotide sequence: TGCAGCGGGGCAAATACCAAAGATACGCAGTATTTT.

The CDR3 nucleotides are TGCGCCAGCAGCTTGTATGGACAGGGGGAAGCTTTCTTT. This encodes CASSLYGQGEAFF. The rearrangement links TRBV5-1 to TRBJ1-1, with 9 bases fitting TRBD1. The length of the CDR3 is 13 residues. After removal of 1 base from V and 8 bases from J, the junction contained 3 bases not matched to a gene. CDR1 SGHRS and CDR2 YFSETQ come from the germline V gene.

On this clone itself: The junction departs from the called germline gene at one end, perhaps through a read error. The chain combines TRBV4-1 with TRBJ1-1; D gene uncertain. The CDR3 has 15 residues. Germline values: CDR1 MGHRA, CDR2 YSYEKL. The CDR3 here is CASSQDFSGRADAFF. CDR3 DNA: TGCGCCAGCAGCCAAGATTTCTCGGGAAGGGCTGACGCTTTCTTT.

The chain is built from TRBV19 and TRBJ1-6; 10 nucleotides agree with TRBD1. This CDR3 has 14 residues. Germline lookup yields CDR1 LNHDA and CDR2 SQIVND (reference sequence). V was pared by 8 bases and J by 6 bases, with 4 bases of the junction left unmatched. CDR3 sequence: CASGRDRGNSPLHF. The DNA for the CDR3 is TGTGCCAGTGGCCGGGACAGGGGTAATTCACCCCTCCACTTT.

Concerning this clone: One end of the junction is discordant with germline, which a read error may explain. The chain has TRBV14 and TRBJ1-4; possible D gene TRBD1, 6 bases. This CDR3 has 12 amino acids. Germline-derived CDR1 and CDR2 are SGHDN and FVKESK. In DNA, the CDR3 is TGTGCCGGCAGCTACACAGGGAAGAAACTGTTTTTT. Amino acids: CAGSYTGKKLFF.

Here the CDR3 DNA reads TGTGCCAGCAGCGGCAGGGGATCCGCTGAAGCTTTCTTT. It translates to CASSGRGSAEAFF. The rearrangement joins TRBV9 to TRBJ1-1; possible D gene TRBD1, 6 bases. From germline, CDR1 is SGDLS and CDR2 YYNGEE. The CDR3 sequence is 13 residues long. Trimming removed 3 bases at V and 6 bases at J, with 12 bases between.

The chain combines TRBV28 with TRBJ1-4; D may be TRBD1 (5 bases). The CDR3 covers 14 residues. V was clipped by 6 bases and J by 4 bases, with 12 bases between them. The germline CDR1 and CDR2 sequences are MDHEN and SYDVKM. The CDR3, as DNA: TGTGCCAGCAGCCCAGGGTCTCTTAATGAAAAACTGTTTTTT. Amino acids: CASSPGSLNEKLFF.

CDR3 DNA sequence: TGTGCCACCAGCGACAGGGTTGCCGGGGAGCTGTTTTTT. The encoded protein is CATSDRVAGELFF. The chain uses TRBV15 and TRBJ2-2, with 7 nucleotides matching TRBD1. The CDR3 totals 13 residues. Unmatched junction bases numbered 3, after V lost 5 bases and J lost 6 bases. Germline CDR1 and CDR2: LNHNV and YYDKDF (reference sequence). Supplemented by reference TRBV15 and TRBJ2-2, the full variable domain reads DAMVIQNPRYQVTQFGKPVTLSCSQTLNHNVMYWYQQKSSQAPKLLFHYYDKDFNNEADTPDNFQSRRPNTSFCFLDIRSPGLGDTAMYLCATSDRVAGELFFGEGSRLTVL.

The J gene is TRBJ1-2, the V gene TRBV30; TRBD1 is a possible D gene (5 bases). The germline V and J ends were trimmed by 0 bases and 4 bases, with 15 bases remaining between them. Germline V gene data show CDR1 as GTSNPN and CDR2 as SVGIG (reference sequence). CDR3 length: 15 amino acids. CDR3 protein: CAWSVPGRAAYGYTF. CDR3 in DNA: TGTGCCTGGAGTGTCCCGGGCAGGGCCGCCTATGGCTACACCTTC.

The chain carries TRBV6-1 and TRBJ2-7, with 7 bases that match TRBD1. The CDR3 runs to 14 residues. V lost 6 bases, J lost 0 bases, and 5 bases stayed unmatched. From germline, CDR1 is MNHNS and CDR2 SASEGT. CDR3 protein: CASRGDSFSYEQYF. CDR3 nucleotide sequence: TGTGCCAGCAGAGGGGACAGTTTCTCCTACGAGCAGTACTTC.

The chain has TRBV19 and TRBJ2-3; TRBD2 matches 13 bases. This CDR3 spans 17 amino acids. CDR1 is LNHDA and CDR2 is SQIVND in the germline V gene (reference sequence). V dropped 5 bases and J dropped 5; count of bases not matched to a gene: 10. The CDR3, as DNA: TGTGCCAGTAGTCCTGCCCGACTAGCGGGGGGTATAGATACGCAGTATTTT. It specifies CASSPARLAGGIDTQYF. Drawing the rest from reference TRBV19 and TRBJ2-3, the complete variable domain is DGGITQSPKYLFRKEGQNVTLSCEQNLNHDAMYWYRQDPGQGLRLIYYSQIVNDFQKGDIAEGYSVSREKKESFPLTVTSAQKNPTAFYLCASSPARLAGGIDTQYFGPGTRLTVL.

The CDR3 DNA reads TGTGCTAGTGGTTTGGTACTGGGGGAGGGCTCCTATAATTCACCCCTCCACTTT. Residues: CASGLVLGEGSYNSPLHF. The rearrangement links TRBV12-5 to TRBJ1-6; D possibly corresponds to TRBD1 (5 bases). The germline V and J ends were trimmed by 0 bases and 0 bases, with 12 bases remaining between them. This CDR3 contains 18 residues. CDR1 is LGHNT and CDR2 is FRNRAP in the germline V gene. Full variable domain (outside the CDR3, taken from reference TRBV12-5 and TRBJ1-6): DARVTQTPRHKVTEMGQEVTMRCQPILGHNTVFWYRQTMMQGLELLAYFRNRAPLDDSGMPKDRFSAEMPDATLATLKIQPSEPRDSAVYFCASGLVLGEGSYNSPLHFGNGTRLTVT.

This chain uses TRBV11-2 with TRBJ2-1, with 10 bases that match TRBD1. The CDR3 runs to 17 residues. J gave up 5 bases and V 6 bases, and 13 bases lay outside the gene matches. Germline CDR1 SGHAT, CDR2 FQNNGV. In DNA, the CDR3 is TGTGCCAGCAGTTCCCGACAGGGGGCGGGATGGGACAATGAGCAGTTCTTC. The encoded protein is CASSSRQGAGWDNEQFF.

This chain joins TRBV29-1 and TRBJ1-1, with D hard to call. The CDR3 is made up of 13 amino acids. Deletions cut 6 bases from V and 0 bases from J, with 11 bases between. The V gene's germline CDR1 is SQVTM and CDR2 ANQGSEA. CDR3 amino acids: CSVLPVLNTEAFF. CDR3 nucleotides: TGCAGCGTCCTCCCGGTCCTGAACACTGAAGCTTTCTTT.

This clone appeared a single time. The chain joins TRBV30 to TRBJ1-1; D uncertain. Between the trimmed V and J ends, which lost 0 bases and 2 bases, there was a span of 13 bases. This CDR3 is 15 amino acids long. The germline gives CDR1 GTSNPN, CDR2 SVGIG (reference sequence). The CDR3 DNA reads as TGTGCCTGGAGTGTACAAGGCAGGCAAAACACTGAAGCTTTCTTT. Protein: CAWSVQGRQNTEAFF.

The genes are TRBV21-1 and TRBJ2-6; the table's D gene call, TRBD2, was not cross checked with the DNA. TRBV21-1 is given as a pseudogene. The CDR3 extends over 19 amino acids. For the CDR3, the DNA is TGTGCCAGCAGCAACGGGACTAGCGGAACCATCTCTGGGGCCAACGTCCTGACTTTC. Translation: CASSNGTSGTISGANVLTF.

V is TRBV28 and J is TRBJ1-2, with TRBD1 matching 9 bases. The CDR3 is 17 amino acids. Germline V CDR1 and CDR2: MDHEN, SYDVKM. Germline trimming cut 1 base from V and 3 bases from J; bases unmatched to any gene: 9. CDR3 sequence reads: CASSLFRVGDRDYGYTF. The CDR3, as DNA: TGTGCCAGCAGTTTATTTCGTGTGGGGGACAGGGACTATGGCTACACCTTC.

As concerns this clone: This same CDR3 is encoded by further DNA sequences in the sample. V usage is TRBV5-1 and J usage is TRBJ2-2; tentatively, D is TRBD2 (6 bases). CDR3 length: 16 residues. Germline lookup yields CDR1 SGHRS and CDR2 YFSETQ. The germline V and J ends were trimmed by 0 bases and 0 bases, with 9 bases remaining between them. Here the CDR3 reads CASSLVGGANTGELFF. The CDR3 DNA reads TGCGCCAGCAGCTTGGTAGGCGGGGCGAACACCGGGGAGCTGTTTTTT.

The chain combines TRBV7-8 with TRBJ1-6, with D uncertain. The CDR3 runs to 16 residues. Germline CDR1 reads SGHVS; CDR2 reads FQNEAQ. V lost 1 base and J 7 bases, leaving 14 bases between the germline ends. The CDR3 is CASSLESHDRNSPLHF. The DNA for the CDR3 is TGTGCCAGCAGCTTAGAATCCCACGATCGGAATTCACCCCTCCACTTT.

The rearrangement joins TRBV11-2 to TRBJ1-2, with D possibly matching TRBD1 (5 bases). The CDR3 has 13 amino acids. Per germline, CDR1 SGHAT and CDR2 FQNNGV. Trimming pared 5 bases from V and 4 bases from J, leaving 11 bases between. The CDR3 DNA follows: TGTGCCAGCAGCCTCCAGACAGTCTATGGCTACACCTTC. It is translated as CASSLQTVYGYTF.

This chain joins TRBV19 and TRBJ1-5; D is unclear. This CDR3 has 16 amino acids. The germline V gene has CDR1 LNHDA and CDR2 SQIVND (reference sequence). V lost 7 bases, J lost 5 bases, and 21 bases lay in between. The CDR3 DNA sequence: TGTGCCAGTACCCCCGAACGCCAAAACGGGTATCAGCCCCAGCATTTT. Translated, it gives CASTPERQNGYQPQHF.